Listed below are T cell receptor beta chains from one sample, sequenced in a study of cytomegalovirus exposure and HLA in healthy donors. Libraries were prepared by immunoSEQ multiplex PCR; TCRdb keeps only in-frame clonotypes and omits some of them. The sample lists around 190,000 clones; 70% to 90% were seen once. The sequenced sample was PBMCs. The receptors shown here come from a woman aged 25 to 39 in good health and CMV-seronegative. The CDR3 runs from the conserved cysteine through the conserved F or W. D genes are given only for firm matches. Not every row has a clone size; where given, it reads once, few, many or a size class.

clone size	D gene	J gene	V gene	CDR3 DNA	CDR3 protein
-	-	TRBJ2-3	TRBV10-3	TGTGCCATCCGGGGACATAGCACAGATACGCAGTATTTT	CAIRGHSTDTQYF
once	-	TRBJ2-7	TRBV7-9	TGTGCCAGCAGCCTACAGGGTTTTTGGAACGAGCAGTACTTC	CASSLQGFWNEQYF
-	-	TRBJ2-3	TRBV5-1	TGCGCCAGCAGCTTTTACACGTACAGCACAGATACGCAGTATTTT	CASSFYTYSTDTQYF
-	-	TRBJ2-1	TRBV7-9	TGTGCCAGCAGCTTTATACTAGGCTCCTACAATGAGCAGTTCTTC	CASSFILGSYNEQFF
-	TRBD2	TRBJ2-1	TRBV5-3	TGTGCCAGAAGCTTGGGACTAGCGGGATCGGGTGAGCAGTTCTTC	CARSLGLAGSGEQFF
few	TRBD1	TRBJ2-1	TRBV5-1	TGCGCCAGCAGCGACAGGGTTGAGCAGTTCTTC	CASSDRVEQFF
-	-	TRBJ2-1	TRBV28	TGTGCCAGCAGCCTCACATACAATGAGCAGTTCTTC	CASSLTYNEQFF
-	TRBD2	TRBJ2-1	TRBV5-4	TGTGCCAGCAGCTTGGGGGACTACTCGTTCAATGAGCAGTTCTTC	CASSLGDYSFNEQFF
-	TRBD1	TRBJ1-1	TRBV19	TGTGCCAGTAGTATCCACCGGGACAGGGCCGAAGCTTTCTTT	CASSIHRDRAEAFF
-	-	TRBJ2-2	TRBV7-3	TGTGCCAGCAGCTCATCCGGGATGGGCGGGGAGCTGTTTTTT	CASSSSGMGGELFF
-	TRBD2	TRBJ2-5	TRBV28	TGTGCCAGCAGTCCCCTCGGCGGGGGGGCTCAAGAGACCCAGTACTTC	CASSPLGGGAQETQYF
-	-	TRBJ2-7	TRBV28	TGTGCCAGCAGTTTATTGGAGCGGGTCCCCGAGCAGTACTTC	CASSLLERVPEQYF
-	-	TRBJ2-3	TRBV7-8	TGTGCCAGCAGCTCAGCGGGCCGTAGCACAGATACGCAGTATTTT	CASSSAGRSTDTQYF
-	-	TRBJ2-1	TRBV11-2	TGTGCCAGCAGCTTAGACAGTTACAATGAGCAGTTCTTC	CASSLDSYNEQFF
few	-	TRBJ2-1	TRBV12-5	TGTGCTAGTGGTTTGGACCGGGGGTCCTACAATGAGCAGTTCTTC	CASGLDRGSYNEQFF
-	-	TRBJ2-7	TRBV7-6	TGTGCCAGCAGCCCAGGGGCCGGGGAGCAGTACTTC	CASSPGAGEQYF
-	TRBD1	TRBJ1-5	TRBV19	TGTGCCAGTAGTTCGACAGGGGGGAACAATCAGCCCCAGCATTTT	CASSSTGGNNQPQHF
-	-	TRBJ2-1	TRBV6-5	TGTGCCAGCAGTTCCTTCCGACTAAACTACAATGAGCAGTTCTTC	CASSSFRLNYNEQFF
-	-	TRBJ1-5	TRBV5-1	TGCGCCAGCAGCTTGACTGGCCGGGATAGCAATCAGCCCCAGCATTTT	CASSLTGRDSNQPQHF
-	TRBD2	TRBJ2-3	TRBV5-1	TGCGCCAGCACCCCGACTAGCCTCAGTCGTACAGATACGCAGTATTTT	CASTPTSLSRTDTQYF
-	TRBD2	TRBJ2-1	TRBV11-2	TGTGCCAGCAGCTTAGTAGCGGGAGCCCACAATGAGCAGTTCTTC	CASSLVAGAHNEQFF
-	TRBD1	TRBJ2-2	TRBV5-1	TGCGCCAGCAGCTTGGGGGGACAGGGGTCGGTCACCGGGGAGCTGTTTTTT	CASSLGGQGSVTGELFF
-	TRBD2	TRBJ2-1	TRBV5-1	TGCGCCAGCAGCTCCCCCCCTGGGACTAGCGGGGGCCCGGACACCGAGCAGTTCTTC	CASSSPPGTSGGPDTEQFF
-	TRBD2	TRBJ2-1	TRBV2	TGTGCCAGCAGTGAGGGCGGGAGGGATGACAATGAGCAGTTCTTC	CASSEGGRDDNEQFF
-	TRBD2	TRBJ2-7	TRBV7-8	TGTGCCAGCAGCAACCTAGCGGGAGAAAAGTACGAGCAGTACTTC	CASSNLAGEKYEQYF
-	TRBD2	TRBJ2-1	TRBV7-9	TGTGCCAGCAGCCCGAACCGGGGGGACTACAATGAGCAGTTCTTC	CASSPNRGDYNEQFF
once	TRBD2	TRBJ2-3	TRBV28	TGTGCCAGCAGTCTTCGGGGGGGCCACACAGATACGCAGTATTTT	CASSLRGGHTDTQYF
-	TRBD1	TRBJ2-7	TRBV19	TGTGCCAGTGCAGGGGGCATTGGACCACCGTACGAGCAGTACTTC	CASAGGIGPPYEQYF
once	TRBD2	TRBJ2-1	TRBV4-1	TGCGCCAGCAGCCAAGCTAGCGGCGGCTCCTACAATGAGCAGTTCTTC	CASSQASGGSYNEQFF
-	TRBD1	TRBJ1-3	TRBV5-4	TGTGCCAGCAGCTTGTATATGGGGACAGGGGGGACCTCTGGAAACACCATATATTTT	CASSLYMGTGGTSGNTIYF
once	-	TRBJ2-1	TRBV28	TGTGCCAGCAGTTTCGGTGGGGCTCTGGATGAGCAGTTCTTC	CASSFGGALDEQFF
-	TRBD2	TRBJ2-7	TRBV10-2	TGCGCCAGCAGTGAACTAGCGGGCTACGAGCAGTACTTC	CASSELAGYEQYF
-	-	TRBJ1-1	TRBV27	TGTGCCAGCAGTTCTTTCCCTGGGGCTCTGGGTCATGATGAAGCTTTCTTT	CASSSFPGALGHDEAFF
-	-	TRBJ1-3	TRBV6-5	TGTGCCAGCAGTACGGGGGGTGAAGGAAACACCATATATTTT	CASSTGGEGNTIYF
-	TRBD1	TRBJ2-1	TRBV5-4	TGTGCCAGCAGCTTGGTGACAGGGGGGTACAATGAGCAGTTCTTC	CASSLVTGGYNEQFF
-	TRBD2	TRBJ2-7	TRBV27	TGTGCCAGCAGTTTACGGGAGGGGTGGTACGAGCAGTACTTC	CASSLREGWYEQYF
-	TRBD1	TRBJ2-1	TRBV28	TGTGCCAGCAGTGACGACCGGGACAGGGGAAATGAGCAGTTCTTC	CASSDDRDRGNEQFF
-	-	TRBJ2-1	TRBV9	TGTGCCAGCAGCGAGGGAGGACTAAGGACGAATATCGGGCAGTTCTTC	CASSEGGLRTNIGQFF
-	-	TRBJ1-3	TRBV12-5	TGTGCTAGTGCCTGGAGGGTTACTGGAAACACCATATATTTT	CASAWRVTGNTIYF
-	TRBD2	TRBJ2-3	TRBV4-1	TGCGCCAGCAGTTTGAGCGGGGGGGCAGCTGCGGGTACGCAGTATTTT	CASSLSGGAAAGTQYF
few	TRBD1	TRBJ2-1	TRBV27	TGTGCCAGCAGCCGGACAGGGGGTCTTGCTGAGCAGTTCTTC	CASSRTGGLAEQFF
-	TRBD1	TRBJ2-2	TRBV28	TGTGCCAGCTCCCGGACAGGGCTGACGAACACCGGGGAGCTGTTTTTT	CASSRTGLTNTGELFF
-	-	TRBJ1-2	TRBV19	TGTGCCAGTAGTATTAGACAGCCTCCTGACGGCTACACCTTC	CASSIRQPPDGYTF
once	-	TRBJ1-2	TRBV11-2	TGTGCCAGCAGCTCAGGCAGGGAGGGTGGCTACACCTTC	CASSSGREGGYTF
-	-	TRBJ2-2	TRBV19	TGTGCCAGTAGTGATATGTGGGGCGCGAACACCGGGGAGCTGTTTTTT	CASSDMWGANTGELFF
-	-	TRBJ2-3	TRBV7-9	TGTGCCAGCAGCTTGACTCTTAGCACAGATACGCAGTATTTT	CASSLTLSTDTQYF
once	-	TRBJ2-5	TRBV5-6	TGTGCCAGCAGCTTGGGGGGTTTCGGGGAAGAGACCCAGTACTTC	CASSLGGFGEETQYF
-	TRBD1	TRBJ1-5	TRBV19	TGTGCCAGTAGTATCGCCACGGGACAGCCCCGGCATTTT	CASSIATGQPRHF
-	-	TRBJ2-5	TRBV6-1	TGTGCCAGCAGTCGCAATCCGGGACTAGAGACCCAGTACTTC	CASSRNPGLETQYF
once	-	TRBJ2-6	TRBV4-1	TGCGCCAGCAGCCAAGACAGCTCTGGGGCCAACGTCCTGACTTTC	CASSQDSSGANVLTF
-	TRBD1	TRBJ2-3	TRBV7-3	TGTGCCAGCAGCTCAGGGATTGGGGGACAGGGAAAAGATACGCAGTATTTT	CASSSGIGGQGKDTQYF
once	-	TRBJ1-4	TRBV7-9	TGTTCCAGCAGCCGATCCCAGGGGATTGAAGAAAAACTGTTTTTT	CSSSRSQGIEEKLFF
-	TRBD1	TRBJ1-2	TRBV28	TGTGCCAGCAGCCTAACAGGGACAGGATCTCGAGGCTACACCTTC	CASSLTGTGSRGYTF
few	TRBD1	TRBJ2-5	TRBV6-5	TGTGCCAGCAGTTTAAGGGACAGGGGGTACCAAGAGACCCAGTACTTC	CASSLRDRGYQETQYF